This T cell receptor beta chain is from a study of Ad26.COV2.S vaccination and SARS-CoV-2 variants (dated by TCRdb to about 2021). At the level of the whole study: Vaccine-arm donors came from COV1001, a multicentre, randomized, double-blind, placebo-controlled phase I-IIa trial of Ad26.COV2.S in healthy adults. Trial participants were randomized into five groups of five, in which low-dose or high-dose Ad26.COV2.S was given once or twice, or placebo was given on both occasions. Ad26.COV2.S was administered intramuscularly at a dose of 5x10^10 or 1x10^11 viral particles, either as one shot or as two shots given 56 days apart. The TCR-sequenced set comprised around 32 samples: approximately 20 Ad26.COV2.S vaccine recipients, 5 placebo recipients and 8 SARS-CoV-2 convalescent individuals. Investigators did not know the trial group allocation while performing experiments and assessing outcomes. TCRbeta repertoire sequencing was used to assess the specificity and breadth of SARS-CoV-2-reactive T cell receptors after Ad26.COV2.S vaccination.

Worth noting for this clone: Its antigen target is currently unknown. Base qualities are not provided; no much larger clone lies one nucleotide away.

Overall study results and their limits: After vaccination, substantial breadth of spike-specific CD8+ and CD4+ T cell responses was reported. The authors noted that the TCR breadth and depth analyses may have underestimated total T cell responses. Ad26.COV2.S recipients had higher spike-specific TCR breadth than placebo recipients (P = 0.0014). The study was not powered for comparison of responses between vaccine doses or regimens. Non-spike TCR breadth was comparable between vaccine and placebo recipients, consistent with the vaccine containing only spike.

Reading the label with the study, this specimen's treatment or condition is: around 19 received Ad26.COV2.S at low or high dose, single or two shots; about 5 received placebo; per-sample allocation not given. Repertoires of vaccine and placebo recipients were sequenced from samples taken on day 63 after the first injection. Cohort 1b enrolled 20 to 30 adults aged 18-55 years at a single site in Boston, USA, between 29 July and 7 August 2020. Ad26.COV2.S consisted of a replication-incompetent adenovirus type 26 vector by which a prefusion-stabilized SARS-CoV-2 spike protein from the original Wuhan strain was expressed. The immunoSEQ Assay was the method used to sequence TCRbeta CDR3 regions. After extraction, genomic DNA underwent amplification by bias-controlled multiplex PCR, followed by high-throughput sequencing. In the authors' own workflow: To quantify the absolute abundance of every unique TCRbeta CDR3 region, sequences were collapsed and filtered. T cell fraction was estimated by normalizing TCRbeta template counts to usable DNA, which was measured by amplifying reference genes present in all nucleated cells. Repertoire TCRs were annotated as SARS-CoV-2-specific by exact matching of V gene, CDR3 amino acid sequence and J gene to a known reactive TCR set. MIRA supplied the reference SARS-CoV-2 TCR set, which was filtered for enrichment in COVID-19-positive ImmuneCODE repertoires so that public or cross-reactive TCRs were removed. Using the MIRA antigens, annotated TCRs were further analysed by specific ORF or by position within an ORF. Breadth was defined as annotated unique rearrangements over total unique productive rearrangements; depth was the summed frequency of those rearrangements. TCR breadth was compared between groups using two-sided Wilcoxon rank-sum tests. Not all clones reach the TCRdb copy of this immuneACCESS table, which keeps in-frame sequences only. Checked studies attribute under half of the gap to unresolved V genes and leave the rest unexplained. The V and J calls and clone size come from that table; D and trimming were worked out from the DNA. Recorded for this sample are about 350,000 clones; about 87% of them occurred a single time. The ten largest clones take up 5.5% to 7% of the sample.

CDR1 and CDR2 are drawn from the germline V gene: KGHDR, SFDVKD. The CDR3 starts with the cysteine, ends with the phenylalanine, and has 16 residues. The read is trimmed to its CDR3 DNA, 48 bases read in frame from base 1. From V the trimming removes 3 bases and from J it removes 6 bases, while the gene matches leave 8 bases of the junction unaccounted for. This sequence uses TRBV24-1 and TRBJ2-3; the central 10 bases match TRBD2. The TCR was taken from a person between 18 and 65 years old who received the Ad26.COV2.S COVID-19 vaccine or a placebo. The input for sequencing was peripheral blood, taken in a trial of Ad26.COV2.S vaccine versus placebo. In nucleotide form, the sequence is TGTGCCACCAGTGATGCCTCCGGGACTAGCGTGGATACGCAGTATTTT. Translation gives CATSDASGTSVDTQYF.